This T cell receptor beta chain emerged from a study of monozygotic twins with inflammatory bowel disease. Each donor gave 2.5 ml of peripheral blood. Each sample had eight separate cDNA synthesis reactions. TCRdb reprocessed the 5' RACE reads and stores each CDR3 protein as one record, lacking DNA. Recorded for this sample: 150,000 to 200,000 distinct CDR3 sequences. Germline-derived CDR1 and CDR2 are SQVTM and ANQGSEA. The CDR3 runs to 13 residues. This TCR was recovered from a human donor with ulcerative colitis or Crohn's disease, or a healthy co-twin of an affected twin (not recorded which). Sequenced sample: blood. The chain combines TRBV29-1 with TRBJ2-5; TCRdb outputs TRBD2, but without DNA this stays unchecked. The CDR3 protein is CSVESGRRETQYF.